One T cell receptor beta chain is described in this entry. Its specificity is unknown. This specimen comes from a study of pediatric ulcerative colitis. Notes on the study in general: Ulcerative colitis patients shared more blood-rectal clones than controls. A couple of rectal CDR3 clonotypes occurred in all ulcerative colitis patients.

This table comes from immunoSEQ multiplex PCR, and its TCRdb copy is limited to in-frame clones, with some not included. This sample has tens of thousands of clones, with 70% to 90% found just once. Trimming left V 6 bases short and J 6 bases short, with 17 bases between. From germline, CDR1 is MNHEY and CDR2 SMNVEV (reference sequence). The CDR3 contains 14 residues. At colonoscopy, a blood sample was also collected. The clonotype comes from a boy younger than 18 with severe ulcerative colitis. The chain couples TRBV27 to TRBJ1-1; D gene ambiguous. What was sequenced was blood. As DNA, the CDR3 is TGTGCCAGCAGCCTGGGCCAGTTCGGCGCTGAAGCTTTCTTT. Its translation: CASSLGQFGAEAFF.